One sample yielded the 32 T cell receptor beta chains listed below, sequenced in a study of blood T cell repertoires in COVID-19. Measured with immunoSEQ multiplex PCR; TCRdb has only the in-frame clones, and not every one. The sample shows around 250,000 clones, 70% to 90% of them seen only once. Sample: peripheral blood. Receptors were obtained from a man aged 55 to 70 with acute or convalescent COVID-19.

The chain combines TRBV4-3 with TRBJ2-1; perhaps TRBD2 as D (5 bases). This CDR3 is 16 amino acids long. Germline assignment: CDR1 LGHNA and CDR2 YSLEER. The ends were cut back, 4 bases at V and 0 bases at J, with 13 bases in the middle. CDR3 DNA: TGCGCCAGCAGCCGACTACGGTTTAGCTCCTACAATGAGCAGTTCTTC. Amino acid sequence: CASSRLRFSSYNEQFF.

CDR3 bases: TGTGCCAGCAGTTCCAGGGTGGGGTGGGACTACACCTTC. Translated: CASSSRVGWDYTF. This sequence joins TRBV27 and TRBJ1-2, with D perhaps TRBD1 (5 bases). The CDR3 extends over 13 amino acids. CDR1 is MNHEY and CDR2 is SMNVEV in the germline V gene (reference sequence). Trimming shortened V by 4 bases and J by 10 bases, and 16 bases separated the two germline ends.

The J gene is TRBJ2-3, the V gene TRBV19, with TRBD2 matching over 10 bases. Germline lookup yields CDR1 LNHDA and CDR2 SQIVND (reference sequence). The CDR3 spans 17 residues. The junction had 9 bases not matched to a gene; V was cut back by 6 bases and J by 0 bases. This chain's CDR3 is CASSRWTSGDSTDTQYF. As DNA, the CDR3 is TGTGCCAGTAGCCGATGGACTAGCGGCGATAGCACAGATACGCAGTATTTT.

This rearrangement joins TRBV30 to TRBJ1-5; the D gene is possibly TRBD1 (5 bases). The CDR3 contains 14 residues. V lost 2 bases and J 7 bases, leaving 15 bases between the germline ends. The germline CDR1 and CDR2 sequences are GTSNPN and SVGIG (reference sequence). The CDR3 region has the DNA TGTGCCTGGAGTCCCGGGGGTAGCGGACAGCCCCAGCATTTT. It specifies CAWSPGGSGQPQHF.

This chain joins TRBV6-5 and TRBJ2-2, with D unclear. There are 14 residues in the CDR3. The germline CDR1 and CDR2 sequences are MNHEY and SVGAGI. Trimming removed 4 bases at V and 2 bases at J, with 8 bases between. This chain's CDR3 is CASSLRHNTGELFF. The CDR3 DNA reads as TGTGCCAGCAGTTTAAGACACAACACCGGGGAGCTGTTTTTT.

The chain links TRBV10-3 to TRBJ2-7; 11 nucleotides align to TRBD2. Germline CDR1 ENHRY, CDR2 SYGVKD. V lost 4 bases and J lost 2; bases outside the gene matches: 4. The CDR3 has 15 amino acids. This chain's CDR3 is CAISAVAGGPYEQYF. Here the CDR3 DNA reads TGTGCCATCAGTGCTGTAGCGGGAGGGCCCTACGAGCAGTACTTC.

V usage is TRBV19 and J usage is TRBJ2-7; TRBD2 is a possible D gene (6 bases). CDR3 length: 16 amino acids. The V end was cut by 6 bases, the J end by 1 base, with 19 bases between. Germline V gene sequence: CDR1 LNHDA, CDR2 SQIVND (reference sequence). The DNA of the CDR3 is TGTGCCAGTAGACTTACGGCGGGCGGGATGTCCTACGAGCAGTACTTC. Amino acid sequence: CASRLTAGGMSYEQYF.

The V and J genes are TRBV5-4 and TRBJ2-3; TRBD1 agrees at 7 bases. Germline lookup yields CDR1 SGHNT and CDR2 YYREEE (reference sequence). V lost 0 bases to trimming and J lost 1 base; unmatched junction nucleotides: 2. The CDR3 runs 15 residues. The CDR3 DNA follows: TGTGCCAGCAGCTTGGAAGACAGGGGCACAGATACGCAGTATTTT. It codes for CASSLEDRGTDTQYF.

J is TRBJ1-4 and V is TRBV19; TRBD1 might be the D (5 bases). CDR1 LNHDA and CDR2 SQIVND come from the germline V gene (reference sequence). The V and J ends lost 4 bases and 6 bases respectively, with 15 bases between them. This CDR3 comprises 15 residues. The CDR3 DNA sequence: TGTGCCAGTAGTACCCCCGGGACTGGGGATGAAAAACTGTTTTTT. Protein sequence: CASSTPGTGDEKLFF.

V usage is TRBV14 and J usage is TRBJ2-1, with TRBD1 matching over 10 bases. Trimming at V came to 0 bases and at J to 10 bases, leaving 6 bases not matched to a gene. The CDR3 runs to 15 residues. Germline CDR1 and CDR2: SGHDN and FVKESK. The CDR3 region has the DNA TGTGCCAGCAGCCAAGAGGGGACAGGGGTTTACGAGCAGTTCTTC. As protein: CASSQEGTGVYEQFF.

V and J are TRBV9 and TRBJ2-1; D is ambiguous. V was shortened by 2 bases and J by 0 bases, with 9 bases between the two germline ends. This CDR3 has 15 residues. Germline V CDR1 and CDR2: SGDLS, YYNGEE. CDR3 region: CASSVTTGSYNEQFF. The CDR3 DNA sequence: TGTGCCAGCAGCGTCACTACGGGCTCCTACAATGAGCAGTTCTTC. Variable domain in full (rest from reference TRBV9 and TRBJ2-1): DSGVTQTPKHLITATGQRVTLRCSPRSGDLSVYWYQQSLDQGLQFLIQYYNGEERAKGNILERFSAQQFPDLHSELNLSSLELGDSALYFCASSVTTGSYNEQFFGPGTRLTVL.

The genes are TRBV5-4 and TRBJ1-1, with TRBD1 matching 7 bases. The CDR3 consists of 15 residues. Germline V CDR1 and CDR2: SGHNT, YYREEE (reference sequence). With V trimmed by 4 bases and J by 1 base, 7 bases remained unmatched. The CDR3 here is CASSAATGANTEAFF. As DNA, the CDR3 is TGTGCCAGCAGCGCCGCCACAGGGGCGAACACTGAAGCTTTCTTT.

The V gene is TRBV29-1, the J gene TRBJ1-1; D possibly corresponds to TRBD1 (5 bases). Germline values: CDR1 SQVTM, CDR2 ANQGSEA. The V and J ends lost 1 base and 10 bases respectively, with 13 bases between them. This CDR3 has 12 amino acids. This CDR3 reads CSVEGDGRGAFF. The DNA for the CDR3 is TGCAGCGTTGAAGGGGACGGGCGGGGAGCTTTCTTT.

The chain uses TRBV28 and TRBJ2-7, with TRBD1 as a possible D gene (6 bases). This CDR3 comprises 11 residues. Germline values: CDR1 MDHEN, CDR2 SYDVKM. Trimming took off 5 bases at V and 12 bases at J, with 14 bases between the two ends. CDR3 sequence: CASSTGQLAYF. The CDR3 DNA sequence: TGTGCCAGCAGTACTGGACAGCTGGCGTACTTC. The variable domain in full, completed from reference TRBV28 and TRBJ2-7, reads DVKVTQSSRYLVKRTGEKVFLECVQDMDHENMFWYRQDPGLGLRLIYFSYDVKMKEKGDIPEGYSVSREKKERFSLILESASTNQTSMYLCASSTGQLAYFGPGTRLTVT.

The chain carries TRBV25-1 and TRBJ2-3, with D perhaps matching TRBD1 (6 bases). Germline assignment: CDR1 MGHDK and CDR2 SYGVNS. This CDR3 is 16 amino acids long. Trimming took 3 bases from V and 4 from J, leaving 17 bases between them. The CDR3 is CASSDSQGYVADTQYF. Written as DNA, the CDR3 is TGTGCCAGCAGTGATAGTCAGGGGTACGTCGCAGATACGCAGTATTTT.

In its sample, this clone was seen once. One end of the junction does not line up with germline, which may come from a read error. The CDR3 bases are TGTGCCAGCAGTCGACCAGGACAGCCCCAGGTCTTC. The encoded protein is CASSRPGQPQVF. The chain carries TRBV6-5 and TRBJ2-1; D perhaps matches TRBD1 (6 bases). The CDR3 loop spans 12 amino acids. The germline V gene has CDR1 MNHEY and CDR2 SVGAGI.

This chain links TRBV5-1 with TRBJ2-2; 10 bases agree with TRBD2. CDR3 length equals 14 residues. Germline V gives CDR1 SGHRS, CDR2 YFSETQ. Germline trimming cut 7 bases from V and 6 bases from J; bases unmatched to any gene: 6. The CDR3 nucleotides read TGCGCCAGCTCCGGGACTAGCGTGGCCGGGGAGCTGTTTTTT. This codes for CASSGTSVAGELFF.

The CDR3 sequence: CATSSHLGSGQPQHF. The CDR3 DNA reads as TGTGCCACCAGCAGCCACTTGGGCTCAGGGCAGCCCCAGCATTTT. The V and J genes are TRBV15 and TRBJ1-5, with a possible D match to TRBD1 (5 bases). This CDR3 comprises 15 residues. Trimming shortened V by 3 bases and J by 7 bases, and 16 bases separated the two germline ends. Germline lookup yields CDR1 LNHNV and CDR2 YYDKDF (reference sequence).

The chain carries TRBV6-5 and TRBJ1-1; D is perhaps TRBD1 (6 bases). The CDR3 runs to 14 residues. Deletions cut 4 bases from V and 1 base from J, with 10 bases between. CDR1 and CDR2 (germline): MNHEY, SVGAGI. The CDR3 reads CASSSTTGNTEAFF. The CDR3 coding sequence is TGTGCCAGCAGTTCCACGACAGGGAACACTGAAGCTTTCTTT.

This sequence joins TRBV6-6 and TRBJ2-2; D is uncertain. Trimming shortened V by 7 bases and J by 4 bases, and 13 bases separated the two germline ends. The germline V gene encodes CDR1 MNHNY and CDR2 SVGAGI (reference sequence). The length of the CDR3 is 14 residues. CDR3 sequence reads: CASNPTKLTGELFF. The CDR3 nucleotides are TGTGCCAGCAACCCCACGAAACTCACCGGGGAGCTGTTTTTT.

V is TRBV28 and J is TRBJ1-3, with no clear D. Trimming cost V 2 bases and J 0 bases, with 8 bases left between them. The CDR3 is made up of 15 amino acids. CDR1 is MDHEN, CDR2 SYDVKM, per germline. CDR3 loop: CASSLPTGSGNTIYF. CDR3 bases: TGTGCCAGCAGTTTACCCACGGGCTCTGGAAACACCATATATTTT.

J is TRBJ2-1 and V is TRBV6-6, with 8 bases identical to TRBD1. The CDR3 has 13 residues. Germline assignment: CDR1 MNHNY and CDR2 SVGAGI (reference sequence). This chain's CDR3 is CAIRQGAGNEQFF. The CDR3 nucleotides are TGTGCGATCCGGCAGGGGGCGGGCAATGAGCAGTTCTTC.

J is TRBJ1-4 and V is TRBV7-2; 10 positions match TRBD1. This CDR3 is 16 amino acids long. CDR1 and CDR2 (germline): SGHTA, FQGNSA. The J segment lost 5 bases and the V segment lost 5 bases, leaving 8 bases of the junction unmatched. CDR3 sequence reads: CASSPRGTGENEKLFF. CDR3 nucleotide sequence: TGTGCCAGCAGCCCTAGGGGGACAGGGGAAAATGAAAAACTGTTTTTT. Full variable domain (outside the CDR3, taken from reference TRBV7-2 and TRBJ1-4): GAGVSQSPSNKVTEKGKDVELRCDPISGHTALYWYRQSLGQGLEFLIYFQGNSAPDKSGLPSDRFSAERTGGSVSTLTIQRTQQEDSAVYLCASSPRGTGENEKLFFGSGTQLSVL.

J is TRBJ1-5 and V is TRBV7-2, with TRBD1 identical over 7 bases. Germline assignment: CDR1 SGHTA and CDR2 FQGNSA. The CDR3 totals 14 residues. After removal of 3 bases from V and 9 bases from J, the junction contained 8 bases not matched to a gene. CDR3 sequence: CASSFPGQSMPQHF. The CDR3 DNA reads as TGTGCCAGCAGCTTTCCGGGACAGTCCATGCCCCAGCATTTT.

The V and J genes are TRBV7-8 and TRBJ1-1; 8 bases are shared with TRBD1. The CDR3 totals 13 residues. Germline loops: CDR1 SGHVS, CDR2 FQNEAQ. Unmatched junction bases numbered 7, after V lost 6 bases and J lost 7 bases. CDR3 nucleotides: TGTGCCAGCAGAGCAGGGGGCTTCAATGAAGCTTTCTTT. It specifies CASRAGGFNEAFF.

This chain uses TRBV7-2 with TRBJ2-3; a weak D match, TRBD1 (5 bases). V lost 4 bases to trimming and J lost 2 bases, with 13 bases between them. The CDR3 length is 15 residues. Germline V lookup: CDR1 SGHTA, CDR2 FQGNSA. CDR3 DNA: TGTGCCAGCAGCTCGGACAATCCTAACACAGATACGCAGTATTTT. It translates to CASSSDNPNTDTQYF.

The chain links TRBV18 to TRBJ1-5; 8 nucleotides match TRBD1. The CDR3 loop spans 15 amino acids. CDR1 is KGHSH, CDR2 LQKENI, per germline. Trimming removed 4 bases from V and 2 bases from J; junction bases left unmatched: 4. CDR3 sequence reads: CASSRDRGRNQPQHF. The CDR3 nucleotides read TGTGCCAGCTCACGCGACAGGGGTCGCAATCAGCCCCAGCATTTT. The full variable domain, in which reference TRBV18 and TRBJ1-5 provide the parts outside the CDR3, is NAGVMQNPRHLVRRRGQEARLRCSPMKGHSHVYWYRQLPEEGLKFMVYLQKENIIDESGMPKERFSAEFPKEGPSILRIQQVVRGDSAAYFCASSRDRGRNQPQHFGDGTRLSIL.

The CDR3 DNA is TGTGCCAGCAGTTTGAACAGGGCACGTGGCTACACCTTC. Its protein product is CASSLNRARGYTF. This chain uses TRBV28 with TRBJ1-2, with D tentatively TRBD1 (6 bases). CDR3 length: 13 amino acids. Germline V gene sequence: CDR1 MDHEN, CDR2 SYDVKM. Trimming took off 3 bases at V and 7 bases at J, with 12 bases between the two ends.

The table lists this clone with a few counts. This chain uses TRBV5-1 with TRBJ1-3; TRBD1 is a possible D gene (6 bases). Germline loops: CDR1 SGHRS, CDR2 YFSETQ. There are 17 residues in the CDR3. Trimming cost V 4 bases and J 4 bases, with 21 bases left between them. The CDR3, as DNA: TGCGCCAGCAGCCCTGACGACAGGCGGAGTTCCGGAAACACCATATATTTT. Its protein product is CASSPDDRRSSGNTIYF.

Regarding this clone: The sample contains more than one DNA sequence encoding this CDR3. The chain has TRBV19 and TRBJ2-7; TRBD1 aligns across 7 bases. There are 13 residues in the CDR3. Germline loops: CDR1 LNHDA, CDR2 SQIVND (reference sequence). The V segment lost 5 bases and the J segment 1 base; nucleotides outside the gene matches: 2. Here the CDR3 reads CASSQDRSYEQYF. DNA for the CDR3: TGTGCCAGTAGTCAGGACAGGTCCTACGAGCAGTACTTC.

The chain carries TRBV28 and TRBJ1-3; 12 bases map to TRBD1. Germline V gene lookup returns CDR1 MDHEN and CDR2 SYDVKM. V gave up 6 bases and J gave up 4 bases; unmatched junction bases: 10. This CDR3 is built from 17 residues. The CDR3 region is CASRSPGQGAEGNTIYF. The CDR3 coding sequence is TGTGCCAGCAGATCTCCGGGACAGGGGGCAGAAGGAAACACCATATATTTT. The full variable domain, in which reference TRBV28 and TRBJ1-3 provide the parts outside the CDR3, is DVKVTQSSRYLVKRTGEKVFLECVQDMDHENMFWYRQDPGLGLRLIYFSYDVKMKEKGDIPEGYSVSREKKERFSLILESASTNQTSMYLCASRSPGQGAEGNTIYFGEGSWLTVV.

The J gene is TRBJ1-1, the V gene TRBV29-1, with D maybe TRBD1 (6 bases). V lost 4 bases and J 5 bases, leaving 8 bases between the germline ends. Per germline, CDR1 SQVTM and CDR2 ANQGSEA. This CDR3 spans 11 amino acids. The CDR3: CSVGTVTEAFF. Here the CDR3 DNA reads TGCAGCGTTGGGACAGTAACTGAAGCTTTCTTT.